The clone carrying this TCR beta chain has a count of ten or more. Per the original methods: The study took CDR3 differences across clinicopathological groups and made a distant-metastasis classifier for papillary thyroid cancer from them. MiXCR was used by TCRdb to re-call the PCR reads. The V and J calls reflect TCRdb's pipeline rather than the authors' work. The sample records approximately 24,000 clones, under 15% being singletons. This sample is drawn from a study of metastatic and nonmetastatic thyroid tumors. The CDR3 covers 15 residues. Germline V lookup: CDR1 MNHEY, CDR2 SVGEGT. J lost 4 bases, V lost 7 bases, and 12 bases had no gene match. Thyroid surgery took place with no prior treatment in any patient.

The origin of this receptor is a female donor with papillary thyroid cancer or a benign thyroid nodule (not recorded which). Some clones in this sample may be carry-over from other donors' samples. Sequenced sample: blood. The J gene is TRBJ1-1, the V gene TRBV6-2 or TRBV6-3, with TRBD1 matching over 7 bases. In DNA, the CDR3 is TGTGCCAGCATCCCTTCGACAGGGCAGTCCACTGAAGCTTTCTTT. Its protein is CASIPSTGQSTEAFF.